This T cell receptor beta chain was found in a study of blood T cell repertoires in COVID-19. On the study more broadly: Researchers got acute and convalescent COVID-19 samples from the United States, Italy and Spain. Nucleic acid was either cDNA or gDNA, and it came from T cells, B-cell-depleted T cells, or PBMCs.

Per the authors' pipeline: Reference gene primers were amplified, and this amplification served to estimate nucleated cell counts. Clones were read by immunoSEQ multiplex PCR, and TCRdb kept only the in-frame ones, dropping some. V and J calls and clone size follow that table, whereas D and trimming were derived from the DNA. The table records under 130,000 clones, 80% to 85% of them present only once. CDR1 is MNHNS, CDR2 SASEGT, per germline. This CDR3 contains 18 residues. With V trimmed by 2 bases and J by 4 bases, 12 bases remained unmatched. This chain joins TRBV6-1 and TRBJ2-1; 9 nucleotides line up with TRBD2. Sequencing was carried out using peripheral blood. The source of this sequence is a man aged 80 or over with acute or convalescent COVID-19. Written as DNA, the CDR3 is TGTGCCAGCAGTGAAATAAGGTGGGGCGGGAGGGAATACAATGAGCAGTTCTTC. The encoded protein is CASSEIRWGGREYNEQFF.